This T cell receptor (beta chain) came from a study of control samples from healthy donors and cancer patients. Between the trimmed V and J ends, which lost 4 bases and 7 bases, there was a span of 21 bases. There are 16 residues in the CDR3. The germline V gene has CDR1 LGHDT and CDR2 YNNKEL (reference sequence). The repertoire was sequenced with immunoSEQ multiplex PCR; TCRdb's copy has only in-frame clones and lacks some. This sample has 70,000 or so clones; about 80% occur once, and the top ten carry under 30%. This rearrangement joins TRBV3-1 (or the pseudogene TRBV3-2) to TRBJ2-3, with a weak D call TRBD1 (5 bases). Sequenced input: blood. The receptor's source is a man aged 45 to 65 in good health. The CDR3 is CASSPRASRPGNTQYF. The CDR3 nucleotides read TGTGCCAGCAGCCCCCGGGCCAGCCGGCCAGGGAATACGCAGTATTTT.